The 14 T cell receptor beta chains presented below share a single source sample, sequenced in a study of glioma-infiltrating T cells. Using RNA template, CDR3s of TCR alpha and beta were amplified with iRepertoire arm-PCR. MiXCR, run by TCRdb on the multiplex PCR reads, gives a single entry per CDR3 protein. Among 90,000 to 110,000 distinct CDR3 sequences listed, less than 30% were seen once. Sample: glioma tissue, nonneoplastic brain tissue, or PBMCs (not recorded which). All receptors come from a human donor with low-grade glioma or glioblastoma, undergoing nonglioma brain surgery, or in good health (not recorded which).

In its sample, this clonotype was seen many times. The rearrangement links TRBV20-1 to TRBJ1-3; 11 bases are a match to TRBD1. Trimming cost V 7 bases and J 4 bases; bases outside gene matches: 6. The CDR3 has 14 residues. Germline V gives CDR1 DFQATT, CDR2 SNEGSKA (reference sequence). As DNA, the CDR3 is TGCAGTGGGACAGGGGGCCAGAGAGGAAACACCATATATTTT. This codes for CSGTGGQRGNTIYF.

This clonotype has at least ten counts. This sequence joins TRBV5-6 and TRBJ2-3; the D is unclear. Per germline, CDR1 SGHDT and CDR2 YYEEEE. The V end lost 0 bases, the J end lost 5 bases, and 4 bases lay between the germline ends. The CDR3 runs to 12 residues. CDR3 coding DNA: TGTGCCAGCAGCTTGGAAAGAGATACGCAGTATTTT. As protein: CASSLERDTQYF.

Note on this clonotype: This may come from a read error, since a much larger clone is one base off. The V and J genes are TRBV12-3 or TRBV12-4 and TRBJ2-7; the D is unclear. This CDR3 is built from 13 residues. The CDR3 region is CASSLSYVYERYF. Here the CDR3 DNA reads TGTGCCAGCAGTTTAAGTTACGTATACGAGCGGTACTTC.

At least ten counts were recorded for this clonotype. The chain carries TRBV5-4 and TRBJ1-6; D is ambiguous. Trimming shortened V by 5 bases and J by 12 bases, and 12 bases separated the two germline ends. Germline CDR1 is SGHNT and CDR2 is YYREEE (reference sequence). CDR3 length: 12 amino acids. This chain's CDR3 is CASRFDVEPLHF. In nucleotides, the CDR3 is TGTGCCAGCAGATTCGACGTTGAACCCCTCCACTTT.

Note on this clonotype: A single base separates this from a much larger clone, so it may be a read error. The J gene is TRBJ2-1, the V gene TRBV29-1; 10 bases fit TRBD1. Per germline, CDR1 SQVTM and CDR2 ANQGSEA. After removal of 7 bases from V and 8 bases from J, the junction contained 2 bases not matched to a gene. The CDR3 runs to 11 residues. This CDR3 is CSEGTGDEQFF. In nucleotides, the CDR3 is TGCAGCGAGGGGACAGGGGATGAGCAGTTCTTC.

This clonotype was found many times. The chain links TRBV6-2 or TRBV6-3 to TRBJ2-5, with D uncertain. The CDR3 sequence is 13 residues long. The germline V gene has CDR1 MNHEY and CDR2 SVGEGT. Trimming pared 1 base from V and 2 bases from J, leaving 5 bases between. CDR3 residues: CASSYWQQETQYF. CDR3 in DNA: TGTGCCAGCAGTTACTGGCAGCAAGAGACCCAGTACTTC.

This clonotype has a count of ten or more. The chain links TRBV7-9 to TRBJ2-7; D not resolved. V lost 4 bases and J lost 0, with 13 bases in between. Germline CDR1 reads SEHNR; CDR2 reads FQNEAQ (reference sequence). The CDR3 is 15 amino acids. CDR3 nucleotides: TGTGCCAGCAGCTCCTACGAACGCCGCTCCTACGAGCAGTACTTC. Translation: CASSSYERRSYEQYF. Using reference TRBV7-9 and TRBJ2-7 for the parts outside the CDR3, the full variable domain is DTGVSQNPRHKITKRGQNVTFRCDPISEHNRLYWYRQTLGQGPEFLTYFQNEAQLEKSRLLSDRFSAERPKGSFSTLEIQRTEQGDSAMYLCASSSYERRSYEQYFGPGTRLTVT.

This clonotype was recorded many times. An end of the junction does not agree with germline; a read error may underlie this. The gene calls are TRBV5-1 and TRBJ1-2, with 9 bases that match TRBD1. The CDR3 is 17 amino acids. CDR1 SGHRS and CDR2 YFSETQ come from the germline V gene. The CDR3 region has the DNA TGCGCCAGCAGCTTGAAAGGATTCGAAGTGACAGGGGGACGTATCAACTTC. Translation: CASSLKGFEVTGGRINF.

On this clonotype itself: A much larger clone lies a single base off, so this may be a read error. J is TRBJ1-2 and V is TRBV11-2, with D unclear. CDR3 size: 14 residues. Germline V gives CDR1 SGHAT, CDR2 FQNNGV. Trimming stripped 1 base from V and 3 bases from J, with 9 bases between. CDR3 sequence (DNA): TGTGCCAGCAGCTTAGCCTTGGCAGACTATGGCTACACCTTC. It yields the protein CASSLALADYGYTF.

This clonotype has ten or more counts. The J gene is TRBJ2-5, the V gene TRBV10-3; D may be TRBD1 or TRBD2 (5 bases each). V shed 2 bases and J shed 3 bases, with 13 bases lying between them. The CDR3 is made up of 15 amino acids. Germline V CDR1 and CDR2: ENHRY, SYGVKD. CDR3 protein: CAISEPGQHEETQYF. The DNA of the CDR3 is TGTGCCATCAGTGAGCCGGGGCAACACGAAGAGACCCAGTACTTC.

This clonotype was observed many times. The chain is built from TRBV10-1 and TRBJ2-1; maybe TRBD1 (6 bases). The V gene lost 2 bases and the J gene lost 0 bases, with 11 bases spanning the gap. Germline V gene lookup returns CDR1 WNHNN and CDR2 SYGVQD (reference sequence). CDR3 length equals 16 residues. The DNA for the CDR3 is TGCGCCAGCAGTGAGAGGGGGAAGGGCTCCTACAATGAGCAGTTCTTC. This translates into CASSERGKGSYNEQFF.

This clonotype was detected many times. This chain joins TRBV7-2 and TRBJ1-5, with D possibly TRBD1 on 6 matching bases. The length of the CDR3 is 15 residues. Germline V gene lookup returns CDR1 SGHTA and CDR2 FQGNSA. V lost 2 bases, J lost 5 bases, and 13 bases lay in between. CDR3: CASSLQGQGYQPQHF. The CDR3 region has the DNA TGTGCCAGCAGCTTACAGGGGCAGGGATATCAGCCCCAGCATTTT.

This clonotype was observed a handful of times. The CDR3 coding sequence is TGTGCCAGCAGTGACTCTAGCGGGTCCTACACCGGGGAGCTGTTTTTT. Amino acid sequence: CASSDSSGSYTGELFF. V and J are TRBV2 and TRBJ2-2, with TRBD2 matching 8 bases. Germline values: CDR1 SNHLY, CDR2 FYNNEI. The CDR3 length is 16 residues. After removal of 3 bases from V and 3 bases from J, the junction contained 6 bases not matched to a gene.

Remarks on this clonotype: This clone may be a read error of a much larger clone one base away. This CDR3 is CSVQGQGGDGKEASF. Here the CDR3 DNA reads TGCAGCGTCCAGGGACAGGGGGGGGATGGAAAGGAAGCTTCCTTT. V and J are TRBV29-1 and TRBJ1-1; 11 nucleotides line up with TRBD1. The CDR3 spans 15 residues. Germline V CDR1 and CDR2: SQVTM, ANQGSEA.